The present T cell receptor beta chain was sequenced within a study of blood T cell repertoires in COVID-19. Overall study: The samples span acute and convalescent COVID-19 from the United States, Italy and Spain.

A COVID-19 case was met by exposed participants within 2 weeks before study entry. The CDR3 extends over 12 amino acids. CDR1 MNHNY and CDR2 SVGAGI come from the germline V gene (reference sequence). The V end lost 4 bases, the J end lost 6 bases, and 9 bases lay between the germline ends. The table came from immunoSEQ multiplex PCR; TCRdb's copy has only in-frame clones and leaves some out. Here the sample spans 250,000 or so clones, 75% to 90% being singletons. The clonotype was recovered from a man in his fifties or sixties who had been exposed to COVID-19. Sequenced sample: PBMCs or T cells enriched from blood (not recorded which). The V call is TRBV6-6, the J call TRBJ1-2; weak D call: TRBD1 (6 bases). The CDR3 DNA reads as TGTGCCAGCAGTTTGAACAGGGATGGCTACACCTTC. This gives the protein CASSLNRDGYTF.